The sequence of this T cell receptor beta chain was determined in a study of T cell responses to AZD1222 COVID-19 vaccine. In regard to this clone: Its antigen is undetermined.

The repertoire was sequenced with immunoSEQ multiplex PCR; TCRdb's copy has only in-frame clones and lacks some. Here the sample spans 100,000 to 130,000 clones, about 93% being singletons. Second doses were pooled across both intervals (about 4 or about 12 weeks). Overall study results and limits: Variant regions that are unmutated are reportedly the target of nearly half of spike-specific TCRs. Only a handful of AZD1222 recipients were seropositive at baseline.

V was shortened by 4 bases and J by 0 bases, with 12 bases between the two germline ends. This CDR3 comprises 15 residues. CDR1 and CDR2 from the germline V gene are SGHTS and YDEGEE. The TCR comes from an adult who received the AZD1222 COVID-19 vaccine. The chain recombines TRBV5-8 with TRBJ2-3; tentatively, D is TRBD1 (6 bases). Sequenced here: peripheral blood, sampled 28 days after the second AZD1222 dose. The CDR3 sequence is CASSRQALSTDTQYF. The CDR3 DNA follows: TGTGCCAGCAGCCGACAGGCGCTTAGCACAGATACGCAGTATTTT.